Sequencing of this T cell receptor (beta chain) was carried out in a study of blood T cell repertoires in COVID-19. Background on the study: The origin of the acute and convalescent COVID-19 samples was the United States, Italy and Spain. Sample material is recorded as cDNA or gDNA derived from T cells, B-cell-depleted T cells, or PBMCs.

Original processing methods: Amplified reference gene primers provided the basis for estimating nucleated cell counts. Sequenced by immunoSEQ multiplex PCR; TCRdb stores in-frame clones only, minus some. The V and J calls and clone size come from that table; D and trimming were worked out from the DNA. The sample carries 150,000 to 200,000 clones, about 88% recorded once. This CDR3 has 12 residues. Trimming cost V 8 bases and J 2 bases, with 4 bases left between them. Looked up from germline, CDR1 is KGHSH and CDR2 is LQKENI. The chain uses TRBV18 and TRBJ2-6; D uncertain. The origin of this receptor is a man aged 55 to 70 with acute or convalescent COVID-19. Sample: peripheral blood. In DNA form, the CDR3 reads TGTGCCAGCGCAGCTGGGGCCAACGTCCTGACTTTC. This translates into CASAAGANVLTF.